The 5 T cell receptor beta chains given below trace back to one sample, sequenced in a study of cytomegalovirus exposure and HLA in healthy donors. The PCR employed 60 Vbeta primers together with 13 Jbeta primers. Profiled with immunoSEQ multiplex PCR; TCRdb holds only in-frame clones, not every one. The sample has 75,000 to 90,000 clones, approximately 80% seen once. Source material: PBMCs. Receptor source: a man aged 45-65 years in good health and CMV-seronegative.

The chain joins TRBV9 to TRBJ2-2; the match to TRBD1 covers 11 bases. V gave up 4 bases and J gave up 7 bases; unmatched junction bases: 9. Germline V gene data show CDR1 as SGDLS and CDR2 as YYNGEE. The CDR3 has 16 residues. The CDR3 DNA is TGTGCCAGCAGCCGAGGACAGGGGGCCAGGGGCGGGGAGCTGTTTTTT. This sequence encodes CASSRGQGARGGELFF.

A few counts support this clone. CDR3 amino acids: CASSYGNRGEQYF. Written as DNA, the CDR3 is TGTGCCAGCAGTTACGGAAACAGGGGCGAGCAGTACTTC. The rearrangement uses TRBV6-6 and TRBJ2-7, with TRBD1 identical over 7 bases. J was trimmed by 6 bases and V by 2 bases; bases with no gene match: 4. Germline V CDR1 and CDR2: MNHNY, SVGAGI (reference sequence). The CDR3 loop spans 13 amino acids.

For this clone: Other DNA sequences within the sample encode an identical CDR3. This chain joins TRBV7-9 and TRBJ2-5; 8 nucleotides line up with TRBD1. The CDR3 has 14 amino acids. In germline, CDR1 is SEHNR, CDR2 FQNEAQ (reference sequence). V lost 1 base, J lost 4 bases, and 2 bases stayed unmatched. CDR3 region: CASSLGRGRETQYF. The CDR3, as DNA: TGTGCCAGCAGCTTAGGCAGGGGGCGAGAGACCCAGTACTTC.

The genes are TRBV6-1 and TRBJ2-5; no firm D call. This CDR3 region has 14 residues. CDR1 and CDR2 (germline): MNHNS, SASEGT. V gave up 0 bases and J gave up 2 bases, with 7 bases separating them. The CDR3 sequence is CASSEAFSQETQYF. Written as DNA, the CDR3 is TGTGCCAGCAGTGAAGCATTCTCGCAAGAGACCCAGTACTTC.

The rearrangement links TRBV30 to TRBJ1-2; 7 bases map to TRBD1. There are 12 residues in the CDR3. V shed 3 bases and J 10 bases; nucleotides not matched to a gene: 8. Germline CDR1 GTSNPN, CDR2 SVGIG (reference sequence). The CDR3 sequence is CAWRTGAAFYTF. The CDR3 DNA sequence: TGTGCCTGGAGAACAGGGGCCGCTTTCTACACCTTC. Variable domain in full (rest from reference TRBV30 and TRBJ1-2): SQTIHQWPATLVQPVGSPLSLECTVEGTSNPNLYWYRQAAGRGLQLLFYSVGIGQISSEVPQNLSASRPQDRQFILSSKKLLLSDSGFYLCAWRTGAAFYTFGSGTRLTVV.